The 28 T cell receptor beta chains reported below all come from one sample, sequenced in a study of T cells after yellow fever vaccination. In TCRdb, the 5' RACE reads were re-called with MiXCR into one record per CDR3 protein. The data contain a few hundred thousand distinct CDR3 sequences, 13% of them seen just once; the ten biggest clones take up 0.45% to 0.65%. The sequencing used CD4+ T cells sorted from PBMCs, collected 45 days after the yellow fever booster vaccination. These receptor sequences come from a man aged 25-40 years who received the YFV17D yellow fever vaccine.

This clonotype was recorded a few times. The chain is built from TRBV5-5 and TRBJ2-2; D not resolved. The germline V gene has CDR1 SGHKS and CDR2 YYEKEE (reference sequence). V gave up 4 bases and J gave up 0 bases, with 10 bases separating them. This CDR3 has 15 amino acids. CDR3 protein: CASSRIGANTGELFF. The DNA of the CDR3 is TGTGCCAGCAGCAGGATAGGAGCGAACACCGGGGAGCTGTTTTTT. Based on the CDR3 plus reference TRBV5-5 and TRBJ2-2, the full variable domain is DAGVTQSPTHLIKTRGQQVTLRCSPISGHKSVSWYQQVLGQGPQFIFQYYEKEERGRGNFPDRFSARQFPNYSSELNVNALLLGDSALYLCASSRIGANTGELFFGEGSRLTVL.

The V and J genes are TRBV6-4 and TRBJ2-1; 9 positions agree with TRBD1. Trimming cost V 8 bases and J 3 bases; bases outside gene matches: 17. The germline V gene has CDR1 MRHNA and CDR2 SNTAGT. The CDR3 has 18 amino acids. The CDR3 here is CASRPFSRGTGIYNEQFF. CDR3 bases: TGTGCCAGCCGACCTTTTAGTAGAGGGACAGGGATCTACAATGAGCAGTTCTTC.

CDR3 in amino acids: CASSLGGRSYNEQFF. CDR3 sequence (DNA): TGTGCCAGCAGCCTGGGAGGGCGGAGCTACAATGAGCAGTTCTTC. The chain has TRBV4-2 and TRBJ2-1; 7 bases are shared with TRBD2. Germline CDR1 LGHNA, CDR2 YNFKEQ. Unmatched junction bases numbered 6, after V lost 4 bases and J lost 3 bases. The CDR3 has 15 residues.

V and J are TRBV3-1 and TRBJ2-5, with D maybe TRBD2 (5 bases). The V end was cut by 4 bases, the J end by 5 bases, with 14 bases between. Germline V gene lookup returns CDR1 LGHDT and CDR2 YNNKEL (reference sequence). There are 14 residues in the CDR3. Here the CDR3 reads CASSPGSRGETQYF. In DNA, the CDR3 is TGTGCCAGCAGCCCCGGTTCCAGAGGGGAGACCCAGTACTTC.

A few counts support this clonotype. The DNA for the CDR3 is TGCGCCAGCAGCCGATCGACTAGCGGGAGTCTAACCTACGAGCAGTACTTC. Protein sequence: CASSRSTSGSLTYEQYF. The chain uses TRBV4-3 and TRBJ2-7, with 12 bases aligning to TRBD2. There are 17 residues in the CDR3. After removal of 4 bases from V and 2 bases from J, the junction contained 9 bases not matched to a gene. Germline V lookup: CDR1 LGHNA, CDR2 YSLEER.

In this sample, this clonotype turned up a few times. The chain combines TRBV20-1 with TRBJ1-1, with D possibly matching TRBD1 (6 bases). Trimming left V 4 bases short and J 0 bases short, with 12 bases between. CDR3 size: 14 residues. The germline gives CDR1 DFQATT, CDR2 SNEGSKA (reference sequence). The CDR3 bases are TGCAGTGCTAAGCCGGGACATATGAACACTGAAGCTTTCTTT. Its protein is CSAKPGHMNTEAFF.

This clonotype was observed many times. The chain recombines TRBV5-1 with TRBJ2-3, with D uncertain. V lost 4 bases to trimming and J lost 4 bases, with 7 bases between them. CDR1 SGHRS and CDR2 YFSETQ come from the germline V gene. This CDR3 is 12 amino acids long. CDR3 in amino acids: CASSGGADTQYF. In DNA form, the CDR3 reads TGCGCCAGCAGCGGCGGAGCAGATACGCAGTATTTT.

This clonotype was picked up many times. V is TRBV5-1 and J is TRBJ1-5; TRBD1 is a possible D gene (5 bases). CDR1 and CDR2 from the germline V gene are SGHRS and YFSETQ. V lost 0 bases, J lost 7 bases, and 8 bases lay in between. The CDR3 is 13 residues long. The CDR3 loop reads CASSLVGDQPQHF. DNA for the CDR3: TGCGCCAGCAGCTTGGTTGGGGACCAGCCCCAGCATTTT.

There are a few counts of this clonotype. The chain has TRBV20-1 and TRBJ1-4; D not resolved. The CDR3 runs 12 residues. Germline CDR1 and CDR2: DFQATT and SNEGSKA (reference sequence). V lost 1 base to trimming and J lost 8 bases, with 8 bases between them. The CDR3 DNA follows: TGCAGTGCTAGAGGGAACGACGAAAAACTGTTTTTT. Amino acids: CSARGNDEKLFF.

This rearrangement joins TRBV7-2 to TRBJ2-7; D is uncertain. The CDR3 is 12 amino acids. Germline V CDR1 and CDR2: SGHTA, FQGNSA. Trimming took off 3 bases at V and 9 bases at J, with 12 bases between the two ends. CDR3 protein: CASSFPLSAQYF. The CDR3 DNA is TGTGCCAGCAGCTTCCCTCTCTCCGCGCAGTACTTC.

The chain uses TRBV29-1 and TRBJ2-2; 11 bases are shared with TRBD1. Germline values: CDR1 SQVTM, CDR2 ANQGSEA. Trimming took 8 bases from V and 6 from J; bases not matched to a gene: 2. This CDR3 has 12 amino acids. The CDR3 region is CSSGQGAGELFF. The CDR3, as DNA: TGCAGCTCGGGACAGGGGGCCGGGGAGCTGTTTTTT.

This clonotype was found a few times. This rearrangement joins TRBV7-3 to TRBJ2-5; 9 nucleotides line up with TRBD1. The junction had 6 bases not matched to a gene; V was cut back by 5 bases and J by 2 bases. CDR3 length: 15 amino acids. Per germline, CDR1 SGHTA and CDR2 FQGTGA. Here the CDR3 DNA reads TGTGCCAGCAGCAGAGGGACAGGGCAGCAAGAGACCCAGTACTTC. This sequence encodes CASSRGTGQQETQYF.

The CDR3 protein is CASSLDSPPYGYTF. The CDR3 nucleotides read TGCGCCAGCAGCTTGGACAGTCCCCCTTATGGCTACACCTTC. This chain joins TRBV5-1 and TRBJ1-2; no clear D gene. V lost 0 bases and J 5 bases, leaving 11 bases between the germline ends. The length of the CDR3 is 14 residues. CDR1 is SGHRS, CDR2 YFSETQ, per germline.

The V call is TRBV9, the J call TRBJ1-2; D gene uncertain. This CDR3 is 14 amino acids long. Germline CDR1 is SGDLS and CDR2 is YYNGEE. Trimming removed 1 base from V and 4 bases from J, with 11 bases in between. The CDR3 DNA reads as TGTGCCAGCAGCGTATCGGAGGGCGGCTATGGCTACACCTTC. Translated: CASSVSEGGYGYTF.

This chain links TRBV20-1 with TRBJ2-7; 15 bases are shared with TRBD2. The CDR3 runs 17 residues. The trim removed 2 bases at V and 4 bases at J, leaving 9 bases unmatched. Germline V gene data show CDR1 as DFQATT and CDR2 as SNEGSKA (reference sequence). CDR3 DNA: TGCAGTGCTAGACCGGGAACAGGACTAGCGGGAGGGTACGAGCAGTACTTC. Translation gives CSARPGTGLAGGYEQYF.

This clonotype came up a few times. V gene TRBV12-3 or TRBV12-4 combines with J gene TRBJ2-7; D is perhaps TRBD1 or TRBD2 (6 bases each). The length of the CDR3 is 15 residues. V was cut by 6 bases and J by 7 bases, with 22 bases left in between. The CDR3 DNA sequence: TGTGCCAGCAGGCGGACAGCGGGCGGATCAATTGAGCAGTACTTC. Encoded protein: CASRRTAGGSIEQYF.

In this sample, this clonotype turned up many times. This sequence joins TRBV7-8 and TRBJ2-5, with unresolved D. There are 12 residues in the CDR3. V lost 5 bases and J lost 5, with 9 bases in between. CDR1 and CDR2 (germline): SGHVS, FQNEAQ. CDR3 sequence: CASSLVRETQYF. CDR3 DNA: TGTGCCAGCAGCCTCGTTCGCGAGACCCAGTACTTC. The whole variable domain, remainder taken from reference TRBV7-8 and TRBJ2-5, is GAGVSQSPRYKVAKRGQDVALRCDPISGHVSLFWYQQALGQGPEFLTYFQNEAQLDKSGLPSDRFFAERPEGSVSTLKIQRTQQEDSAVYLCASSLVRETQYFGPGTRLLVL.

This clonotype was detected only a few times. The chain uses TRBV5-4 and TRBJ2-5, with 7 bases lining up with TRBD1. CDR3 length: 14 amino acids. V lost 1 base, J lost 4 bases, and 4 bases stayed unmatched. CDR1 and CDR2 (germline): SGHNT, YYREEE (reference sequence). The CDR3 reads CASSLKGARETQYF. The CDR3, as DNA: TGTGCCAGCAGCTTGAAGGGGGCGCGAGAGACCCAGTACTTC. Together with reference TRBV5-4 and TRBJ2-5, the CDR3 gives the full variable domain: ETGVTQSPTHLIKTRGQQVTLRCSSQSGHNTVSWYQQALGQGPQFIFQYYREEENGRGNFPPRFSGLQFPNYSSELNVNALELDDSALYLCASSLKGARETQYFGPGTRLLVL.

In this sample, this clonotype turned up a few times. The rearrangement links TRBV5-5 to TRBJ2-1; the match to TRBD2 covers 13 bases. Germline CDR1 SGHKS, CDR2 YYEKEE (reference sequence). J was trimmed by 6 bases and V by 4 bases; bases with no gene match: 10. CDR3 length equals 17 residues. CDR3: CASSRWTSGRLANEQFF. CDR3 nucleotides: TGTGCCAGCAGCCGATGGACTAGCGGGAGACTTGCCAATGAGCAGTTCTTC.

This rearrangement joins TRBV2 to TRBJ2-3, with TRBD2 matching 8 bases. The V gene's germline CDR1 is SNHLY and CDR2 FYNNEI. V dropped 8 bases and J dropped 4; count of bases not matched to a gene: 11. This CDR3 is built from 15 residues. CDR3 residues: CASGRRAGVADTQYF. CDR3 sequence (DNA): TGTGCCAGCGGACGAAGAGCGGGAGTAGCAGATACGCAGTATTTT.

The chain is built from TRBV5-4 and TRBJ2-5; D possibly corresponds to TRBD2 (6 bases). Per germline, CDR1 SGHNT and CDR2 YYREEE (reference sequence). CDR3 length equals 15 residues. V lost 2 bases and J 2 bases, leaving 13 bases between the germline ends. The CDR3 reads CASSFLTREQETQYF. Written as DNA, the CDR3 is TGTGCCAGCAGCTTCTTGACTAGGGAACAAGAGACCCAGTACTTC.

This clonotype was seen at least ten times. CDR3 loop: CASSRRLAGRTDTQYF. The CDR3 DNA sequence: TGTGCCAGCAGCCGCCGACTAGCGGGTCGCACAGATACGCAGTATTTT. V and J are TRBV7-2 and TRBJ2-3, with 10 nucleotides matching TRBD2. In germline, CDR1 is SGHTA, CDR2 FQGNSA. This CDR3 contains 16 residues. J was trimmed by 1 base and V by 5 bases; bases with no gene match: 6. The full variable domain, rest sourced from reference TRBV7-2 and TRBJ2-3, is GAGVSQSPSNKVTEKGKDVELRCDPISGHTALYWYRQSLGQGLEFLIYFQGNSAPDKSGLPSDRFSAERTGGSVSTLTIQRTQQEDSAVYLCASSRRLAGRTDTQYFGPGTRLTVL.

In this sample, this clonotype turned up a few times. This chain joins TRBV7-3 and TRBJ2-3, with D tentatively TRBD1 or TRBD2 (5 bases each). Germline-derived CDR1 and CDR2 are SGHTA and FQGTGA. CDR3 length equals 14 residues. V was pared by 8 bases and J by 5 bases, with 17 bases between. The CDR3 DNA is TGTGCCAGCTCGAAGTCCGGGGCCGGAGATACGCAGTATTTT. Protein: CASSKSGAGDTQYF.

The DNA of the CDR3 is TGCAGTGCTAGAACAGGGTCGGGCAATCAGCCCCAGCATTTT. Protein product: CSARTGSGNQPQHF. The chain carries TRBV20-1 and TRBJ1-5; TRBD1 is a possible D gene (6 bases). V shed 2 bases and J shed 2 bases, with 10 bases lying between them. Looked up from germline, CDR1 is DFQATT and CDR2 is SNEGSKA (reference sequence). This CDR3 contains 14 residues.

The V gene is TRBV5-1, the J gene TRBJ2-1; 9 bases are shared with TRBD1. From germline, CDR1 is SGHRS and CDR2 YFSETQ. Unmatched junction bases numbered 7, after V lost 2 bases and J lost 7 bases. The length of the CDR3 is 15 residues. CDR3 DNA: TGCGCCAGCAGCTTAGTACAGGGGGCTTGGAATGAGCAGTTCTTC. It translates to CASSLVQGAWNEQFF.

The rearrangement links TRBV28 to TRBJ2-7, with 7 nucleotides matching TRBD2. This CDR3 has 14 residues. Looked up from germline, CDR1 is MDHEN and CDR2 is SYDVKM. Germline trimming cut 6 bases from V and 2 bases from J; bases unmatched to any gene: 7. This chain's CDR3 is CASRPGGSPYEQYF. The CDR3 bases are TGTGCCAGCAGACCGGGAGGCTCCCCCTACGAGCAGTACTTC.

The DNA of the CDR3 is TGCGCCAGCCGAAGGGAAACGGGGGTGGGGCAGTTCTTC. It yields the protein CASRRETGVGQFF. The chain recombines TRBV5-1 with TRBJ2-1; TRBD2 might be the D (6 bases). Germline loops: CDR1 SGHRS, CDR2 YFSETQ. CDR3 length equals 13 residues. V lost 7 bases and J lost 12, with 20 bases in between.

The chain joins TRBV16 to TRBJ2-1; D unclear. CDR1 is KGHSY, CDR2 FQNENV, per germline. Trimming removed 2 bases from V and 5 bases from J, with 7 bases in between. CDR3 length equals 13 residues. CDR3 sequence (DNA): TGTGCCAGCAGCCAAGGGCTAAACAATGAGCAGTTCTTC. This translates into CASSQGLNNEQFF. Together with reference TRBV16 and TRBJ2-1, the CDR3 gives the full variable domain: GEEVAQTPKHLVRGEGQKAKLYCAPIKGHSYVFWYQQVLKNEFKFLISFQNENVFDETGMPKERFSAKCLPNSPCSLEIQATKLEDSAVYFCASSQGLNNEQFFGPGTRLTVL.